Given below is one T cell receptor (beta chain) in context. The antigen remains unidentified. The junction departs from the called germline gene at one end, perhaps through a read error. One entry per CDR3 protein, called by TCRdb with MiXCR from the multiplex PCR reads. Here the sample spans a few hundred thousand distinct CDR3 sequences, around 34% being singletons. The CDR3 length is 15 residues. Germline V gives CDR1 MDHEN, CDR2 SYDVKM. The data derive from a study of breast tumors, draining lymph nodes, adjacent tissues. Study observations and caveats: Data fit most tumor T cells coming from lymph node, expanding in tumor.

Axillary draining lymph nodes of breast cancer patients supplied the node samples. The sequence was collected from a female donor with breast cancer. Some clones in this sample may be carry-over from other donors' samples. This chain links TRBV28 with TRBJ1-5; D remains unclear. Sequencing was carried out using axillary lymph node tissue. The DNA for the CDR3 is TGTACCAGCAGGCAAGCCTCAGGCGGCAGTCAGCCCCAGCATTTT. Residues: CTSRQASGGSQPQHF.